This T cell receptor beta chain emerged from a study of T cell responses to AZD1222 COVID-19 vaccine (dated by TCRdb to about 2021). At the level of the whole study: Because spike-specific TCR depth and breadth did not differ between the two schedules, AZD1222 recipients who got a second dose at roughly 4 weeks were pooled with those who got a second dose at roughly 12 weeks. Trial participants were enrolled into age subgroups of 18-55, 56-69 and 70-plus years, which contained 148, 28 and 57 TCR-sequenced participants, respectively. A total of over 230 trial participants underwent TCR sequencing, of whom 207 received two doses of AZD1222 and some 25 received two doses of the MenACWY control vaccine. The paper as a whole reports these results and caveats: Nearly half of unique spike-specific TCRs reportedly recognized epitopes outside regions mutated in the B.1.351 and B.1.1.7 variants. Only five to seven AZD1222 recipients were SARS-CoV-2 seropositive at baseline, limiting conclusions about previously exposed vaccinees. The whole spike protein was spanned by vaccine-associated CD4 TCRs, and dominant responses were seen in regions 160-218 and 743-854. Because no day 14 peak-response samples were available, the repertoires could be characterized only after the peak T cell response. Participants were mostly white British and included more females than males, and it was suggested by the authors that clonal diversity may have been underestimated. The 56-69-year group was small, and its depth increase did not reach significance, likely because of low power. After two AZD1222 doses, both the breadth and the depth of spike-specific TCRs were significantly higher than at day 0 and than in MenACWY recipients.

The CDR3 regions of human TCRbeta chains were subjected to immunosequencing. The paper's processing steps were these. TCRs in the repertoires were matched against a reference library of SARS-CoV-2-specific TCRs that had been generated with the MIRA antigen-specificity platform. Breadth was defined as the fraction of unique TCRs that were SARS-CoV-2-associated, and depth was defined as the fraction of total T cells that were SARS-CoV-2-associated. Using the MIRA data, each spike-specific TCR was mapped to the spike region that the TCR reacts to and placed in a CD4 or CD8 class. Log10-transformed breadth and depth values were compared by one-way ANOVA with Sidak's multiple comparisons tests. As stored in TCRdb, this immuneACCESS dataset retains in-frame rearrangements with V and J assigned. A fraction of the clones does not appear; measured against another copy, unresolved V genes explain less than half of the discrepancy, and the remainder lacks a known reason. V, J and clone size reflect that table, while D and trimming were determined from the DNA. This sample lists some 130,000 clones; around 86% were detected once. About 20% of the sample belongs to the ten largest clones.

The time point label here, explained by the study, means: baseline before first vaccination. The vaccinee samples were drawn from two UK trials, COV001 and COV002, one of which was a single-blind randomized controlled phase 2/3 trial testing AZD1222 (ChAdOx1 nCoV-19) in healthy adults. For TCRbeta chain sequencing, PBMC samples from trial participants were taken at day 0 and at day 28 after the second dose. Comment on this clone: What antigen it recognizes has not been identified. The sample holds no much larger clone one base away, and base qualities are not on file.

The CDR3 spans 17 residues, from the cysteine through the phenylalanine. The CDR3 DNA has 51 bases and is translated from base 1. The germline ends are 19 bases apart after V is trimmed by 4 bases and J by 0 bases. Via the germline V gene (reference sequence), CDR1 is SEHNR and CDR2 FQNEAQ. Recombination linked TRBV7-9 to TRBJ2-7; the D gene is perhaps TRBD1 or TRBD2, as each covers 5 bases. The receptor was derived from an adult in good health. Sequenced material: peripheral blood, taken on day 0 of AZD1222 vaccination. This receptor carries the CDR3 CASSSFSVGESSYEQYF. In nucleotides, the sequence is TGTGCCAGCAGCTCCTTTTCAGTGGGGGAGAGCTCCTACGAGCAGTACTTC.